A single T cell receptor beta chain is shown here with its context. As yet, its antigen is unknown. This record belongs to a study of T cell responses to AZD1222 COVID-19 vaccine. Data came from immunoSEQ multiplex PCR; TCRdb stores just in-frame clones and leaves some out. The table has 100,000 to 150,000 clones, roughly 93% seen once. Study-wide findings and caveats: Seropositive AZD1222 recipients at baseline numbered only six or seven. Elevations in Spike-specific TCR breadth and depth followed administration of two AZD1222 doses. Spike-wide coverage was observed for vaccine-associated CD4 TCRs, with dominant responses at 160-218 and 743-854.

Germline V gene data show CDR1 as MNHNS and CDR2 as SASEGT. The CDR3 covers 13 residues. V lost 1 base to trimming and J lost 4 bases, with 8 bases between them. The analysis combined second doses at about 4 or about 12 weeks. This rearrangement joins TRBV6-1 to TRBJ2-7; D gene uncertain. This TCR was recovered from an adult who received the AZD1222 COVID-19 vaccine. Sequenced here: peripheral blood, sampled 28 days after the second AZD1222 dose. The CDR3 loop is CASSEVPEYEQYF. For the CDR3, the DNA is TGTGCCAGCAGTGAAGTACCCGAATACGAGCAGTACTTC.